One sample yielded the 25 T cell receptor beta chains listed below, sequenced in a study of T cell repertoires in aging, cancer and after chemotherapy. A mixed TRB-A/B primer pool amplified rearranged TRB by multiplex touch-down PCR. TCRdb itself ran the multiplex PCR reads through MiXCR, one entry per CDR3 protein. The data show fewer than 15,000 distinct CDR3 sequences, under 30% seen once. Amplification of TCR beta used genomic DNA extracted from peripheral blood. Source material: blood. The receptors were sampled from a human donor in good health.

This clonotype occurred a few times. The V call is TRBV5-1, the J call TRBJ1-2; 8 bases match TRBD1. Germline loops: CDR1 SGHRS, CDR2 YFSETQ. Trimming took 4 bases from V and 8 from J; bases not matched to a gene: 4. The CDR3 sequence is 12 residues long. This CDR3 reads CASSNGQGGYTF. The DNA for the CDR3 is TGCGCCAGCAGCAACGGACAGGGAGGCTACACCTTC.

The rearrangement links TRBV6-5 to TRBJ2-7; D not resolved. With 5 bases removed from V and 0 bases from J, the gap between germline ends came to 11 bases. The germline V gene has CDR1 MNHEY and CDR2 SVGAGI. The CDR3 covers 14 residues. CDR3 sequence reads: CASSDLGYSYEQYF. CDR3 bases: TGTGCCAGCAGTGACCTGGGCTACTCCTACGAGCAGTACTTC.

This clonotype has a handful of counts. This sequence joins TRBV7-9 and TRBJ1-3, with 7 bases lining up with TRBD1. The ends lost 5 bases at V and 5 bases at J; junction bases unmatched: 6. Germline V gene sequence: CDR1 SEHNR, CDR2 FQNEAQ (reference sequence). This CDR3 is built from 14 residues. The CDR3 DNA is TGTGCCAGCAGCCCCCGACAGGGACGAAACACCATATATTTT. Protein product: CASSPRQGRNTIYF.

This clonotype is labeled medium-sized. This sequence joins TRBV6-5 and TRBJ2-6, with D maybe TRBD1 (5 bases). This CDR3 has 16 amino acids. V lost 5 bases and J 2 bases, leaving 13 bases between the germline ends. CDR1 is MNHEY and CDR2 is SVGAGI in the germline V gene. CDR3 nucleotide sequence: TGTGCCAGCAGTGACCTAGGGGAAGCTGGGGCCAACGTCCTGACTTTC. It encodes CASSDLGEAGANVLTF.

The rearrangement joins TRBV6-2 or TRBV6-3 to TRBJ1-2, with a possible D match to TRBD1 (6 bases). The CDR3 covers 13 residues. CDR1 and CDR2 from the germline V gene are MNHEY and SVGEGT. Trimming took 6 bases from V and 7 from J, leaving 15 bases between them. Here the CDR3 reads CASSYRQDLGYTF. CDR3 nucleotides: TGTGCCAGCAGCTACCGACAGGATCTTGGCTACACCTTC.

The CDR3 protein is CASSMPRGDQPQHF. Here the CDR3 DNA reads TGTGCCAGTAGTATGCCGCGGGGGGACCAGCCCCAGCATTTT. The chain is built from TRBV19 and TRBJ1-5; D might be TRBD1 (5 bases). CDR3 length: 14 residues. V lost 3 bases to trimming and J lost 7 bases, with 13 bases between them. CDR1 and CDR2 (germline): LNHDA, SQIVND (reference sequence).

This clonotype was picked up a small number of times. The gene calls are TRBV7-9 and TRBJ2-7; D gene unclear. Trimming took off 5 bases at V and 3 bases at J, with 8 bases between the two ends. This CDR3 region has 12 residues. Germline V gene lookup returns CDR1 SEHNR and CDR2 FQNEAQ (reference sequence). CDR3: CASSGINYEQYF. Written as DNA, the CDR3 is TGTGCCAGCAGCGGCATAAACTACGAGCAGTACTTC.

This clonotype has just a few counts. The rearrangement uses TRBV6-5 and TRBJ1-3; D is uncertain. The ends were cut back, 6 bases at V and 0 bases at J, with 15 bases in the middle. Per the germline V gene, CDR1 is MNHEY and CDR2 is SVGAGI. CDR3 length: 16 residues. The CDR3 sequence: CASSRGPPVSGNTIYF. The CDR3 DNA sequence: TGTGCCAGCAGCCGAGGACCGCCAGTCTCTGGAAACACCATATATTTT.

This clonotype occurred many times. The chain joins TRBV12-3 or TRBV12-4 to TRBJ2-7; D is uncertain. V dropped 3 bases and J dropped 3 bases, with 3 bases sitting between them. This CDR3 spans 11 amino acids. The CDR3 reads CASSLGYEQYF. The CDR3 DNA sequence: TGTGCCAGCAGTTTGGGCTACGAGCAGTACTTC.

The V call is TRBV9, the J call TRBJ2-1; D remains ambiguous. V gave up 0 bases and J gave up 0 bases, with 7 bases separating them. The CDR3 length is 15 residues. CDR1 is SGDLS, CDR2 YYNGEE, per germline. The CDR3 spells CASSVDPNSYNEQFF. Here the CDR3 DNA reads TGTGCCAGCAGCGTAGACCCTAACTCCTACAATGAGCAGTTCTTC.

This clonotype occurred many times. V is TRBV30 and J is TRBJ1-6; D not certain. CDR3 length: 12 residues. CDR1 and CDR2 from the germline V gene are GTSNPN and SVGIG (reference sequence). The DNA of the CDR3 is TGTGCTGGCCGGTCGGGCTATTCACCCCTCCACTTT. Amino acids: CAGRSGYSPLHF. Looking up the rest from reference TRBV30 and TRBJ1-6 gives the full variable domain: SQTIHQWPATLVQPVGSPLSLECTVEGTSNPNLYWYRQAAGRGLQLLFYSVGIGQISSEVPQNLSASRPQDRQFILSSKKLLLSDSGFYLCAGRSGYSPLHFGNGTRLTVT.

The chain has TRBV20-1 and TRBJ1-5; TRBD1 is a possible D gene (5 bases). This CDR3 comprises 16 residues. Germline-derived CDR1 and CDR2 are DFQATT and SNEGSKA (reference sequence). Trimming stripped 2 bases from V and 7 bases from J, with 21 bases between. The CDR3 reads CSARSSEQAKGQPQHF. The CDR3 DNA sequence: TGCAGTGCTAGATCGTCGGAACAGGCAAAGGGCCAGCCCCAGCATTTT.

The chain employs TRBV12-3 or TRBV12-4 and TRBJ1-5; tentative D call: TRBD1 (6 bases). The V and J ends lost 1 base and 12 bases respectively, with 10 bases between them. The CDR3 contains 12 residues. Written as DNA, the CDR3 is TGTGCCAGCAGTTTAGTATACAGGGACCAGCATTTT. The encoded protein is CASSLVYRDQHF.

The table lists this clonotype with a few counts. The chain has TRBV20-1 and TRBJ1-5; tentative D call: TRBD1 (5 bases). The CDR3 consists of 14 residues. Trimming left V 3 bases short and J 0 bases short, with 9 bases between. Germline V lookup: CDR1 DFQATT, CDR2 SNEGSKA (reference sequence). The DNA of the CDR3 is TGCAGTGCTAGTAGGGGATATAGCAATCAGCCCCAGCATTTT. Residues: CSASRGYSNQPQHF.

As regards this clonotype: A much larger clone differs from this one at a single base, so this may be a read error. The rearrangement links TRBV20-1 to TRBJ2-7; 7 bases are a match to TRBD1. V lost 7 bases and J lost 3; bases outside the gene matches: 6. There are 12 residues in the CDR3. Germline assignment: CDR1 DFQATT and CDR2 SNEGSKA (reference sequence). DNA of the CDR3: TGCAGTGTCGGACAGGTCCTCTACGAGCAGTACTTC. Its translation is CSVGQVLYEQYF.

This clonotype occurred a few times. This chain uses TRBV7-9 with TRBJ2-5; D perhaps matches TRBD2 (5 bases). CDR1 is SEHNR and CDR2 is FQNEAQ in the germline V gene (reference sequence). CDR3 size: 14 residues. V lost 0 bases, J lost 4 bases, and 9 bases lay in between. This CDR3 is CASSLALGRETQYF. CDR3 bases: TGTGCCAGCAGCTTAGCATTGGGGAGAGAGACCCAGTACTTC.

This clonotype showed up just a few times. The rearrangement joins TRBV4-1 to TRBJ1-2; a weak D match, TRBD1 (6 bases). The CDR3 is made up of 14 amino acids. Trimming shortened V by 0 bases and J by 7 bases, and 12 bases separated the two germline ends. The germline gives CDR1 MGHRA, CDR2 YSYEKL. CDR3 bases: TGCGCCAGCAGCCAAGAAACAGGGCAGGCTGGCTACACCTTC. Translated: CASSQETGQAGYTF.

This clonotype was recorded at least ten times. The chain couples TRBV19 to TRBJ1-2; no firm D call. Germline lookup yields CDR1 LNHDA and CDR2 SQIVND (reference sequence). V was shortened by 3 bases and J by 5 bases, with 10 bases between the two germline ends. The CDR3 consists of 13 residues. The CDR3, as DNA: TGTGCCAGTAGTATTGGACTTCTTTATGGCTACACCTTC. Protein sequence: CASSIGLLYGYTF.

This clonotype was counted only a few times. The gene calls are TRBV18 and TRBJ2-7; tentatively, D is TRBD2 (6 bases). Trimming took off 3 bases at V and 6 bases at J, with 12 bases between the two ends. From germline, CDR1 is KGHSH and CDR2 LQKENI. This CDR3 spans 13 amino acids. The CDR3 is CASSPALGGEQYF. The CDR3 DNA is TGTGCCAGCTCACCGGCATTGGGGGGCGAGCAGTACTTC. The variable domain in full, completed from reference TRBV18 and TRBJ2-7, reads NAGVMQNPRHLVRRRGQEARLRCSPMKGHSHVYWYRQLPEEGLKFMVYLQKENIIDESGMPKERFSAEFPKEGPSILRIQQVVRGDSAAYFCASSPALGGEQYFGPGTRLTVT.

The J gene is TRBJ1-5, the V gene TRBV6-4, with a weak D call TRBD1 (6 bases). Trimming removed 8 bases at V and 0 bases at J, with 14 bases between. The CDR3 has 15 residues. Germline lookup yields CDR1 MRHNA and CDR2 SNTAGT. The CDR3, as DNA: TGTGCCAGCCCCCCTACAGGGAATAGCAATCAGCCCCAGCATTTT. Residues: CASPPTGNSNQPQHF.

CDR3 nucleotide sequence: TGTGCCACCAGCCCCGACAGGGTCAAAAACATTCAGTACTTC. Protein sequence: CATSPDRVKNIQYF. The chain has TRBV15 and TRBJ2-4, with 7 bases that match TRBD1. V was pared by 5 bases and J by 3 bases, with 4 bases of the junction left unmatched. The length of the CDR3 is 14 residues. CDR1 and CDR2 (germline): LNHNV, YYDKDF (reference sequence).

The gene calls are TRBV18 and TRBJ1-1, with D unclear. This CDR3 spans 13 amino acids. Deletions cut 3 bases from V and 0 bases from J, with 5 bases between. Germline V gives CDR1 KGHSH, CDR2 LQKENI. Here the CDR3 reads CASSPQLNTEAFF. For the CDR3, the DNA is TGTGCCAGCTCACCCCAGCTGAACACTGAAGCTTTCTTT.

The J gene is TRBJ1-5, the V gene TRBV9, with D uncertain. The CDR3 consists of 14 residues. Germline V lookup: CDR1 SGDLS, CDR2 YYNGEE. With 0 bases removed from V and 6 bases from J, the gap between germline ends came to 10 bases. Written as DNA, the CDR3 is TGTGCCAGCAGCGTAGAACCTGACGTTCAGCCCCAGCATTTT. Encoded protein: CASSVEPDVQPQHF.

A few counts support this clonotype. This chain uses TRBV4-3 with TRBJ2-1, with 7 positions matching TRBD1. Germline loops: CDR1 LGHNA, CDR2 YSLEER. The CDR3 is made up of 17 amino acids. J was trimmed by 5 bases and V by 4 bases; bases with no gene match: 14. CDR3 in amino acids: CASSRYRQGEGNNEQFF. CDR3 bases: TGCGCCAGCAGCCGATACAGACAGGGAGAAGGGAACAATGAGCAGTTCTTC.

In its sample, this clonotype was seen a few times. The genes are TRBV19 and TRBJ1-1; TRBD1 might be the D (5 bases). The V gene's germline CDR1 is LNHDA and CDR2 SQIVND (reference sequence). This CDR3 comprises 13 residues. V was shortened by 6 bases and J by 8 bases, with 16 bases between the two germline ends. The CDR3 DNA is TGTGCCAGTAGACTAAGGGGTGAAAGAGAAGCTTTCTTT. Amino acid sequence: CASRLRGEREAFF.